This passage covers 21 T cell receptor beta chains from one sample sequenced in a study of human T cells and chemical hapten exposure. In TCRdb, the RACE reads were re-called with MiXCR into one record per CDR3 protein. In the table there are about 270,000 distinct CDR3 sequences, around 7.3% of which are singletons. Time point noted: pre-sensitization, week 0. Treatment here: therapeutic diphenylcyclopropenone sensitization with weekly scalp DPC. The sample here was whole blood, taken in connection with sensitization to the hapten diphenylcyclopropenone (DPC). The origin of the receptors is a man younger than 35 with alopecia areata. Some clones in this sample may be carry-over from other donors' samples.

The chain uses TRBV11-3 and TRBJ2-1; 8 nucleotides agree with TRBD1. Losses at the gene ends were 1 base for V and 6 bases for J; bases not matched to a gene: 11. Germline V lookup: CDR1 SGHNT, CDR2 YENEEA. The CDR3 runs to 17 residues. CDR3 nucleotides: TGTGCCAGCAGCTTAGGCGAACCGGGACAGGACTCCAATGAGCAGTTCTTC. This encodes CASSLGEPGQDSNEQFF.

The chain couples TRBV10-1 to TRBJ2-5; TRBD2 agrees at 8 bases. The germline V gene has CDR1 WNHNN and CDR2 SYGVQD (reference sequence). The CDR3 sequence is 15 residues long. The V gene end was trimmed by 2 bases and the J gene end by 5 bases; junction bases not matched to a gene: 7. The CDR3 spells CASSETSGGQETQYF. In DNA form, the CDR3 reads TGCGCCAGCAGTGAGACTAGCGGAGGTCAGGAGACCCAGTACTTC.

This chain uses TRBV7-3 with TRBJ2-2; D call uncertain. Germline V gene lookup returns CDR1 SGHTA and CDR2 FQGTGA. Deletions cut 4 bases from V and 5 bases from J, with 11 bases between. The length of the CDR3 is 14 residues. As DNA, the CDR3 is TGTGCCAGCAGCTCCAGCCGGATTACCGGGGAGCTGTTTTTT. It encodes CASSSSRITGELFF.

CDR3 sequence reads: CASSVRTGGGWYGYTF. CDR3 DNA sequence: TGTGCCAGCAGCGTACGGACAGGGGGAGGATGGTATGGCTACACCTTC. This chain joins TRBV7-2 and TRBJ1-2; 10 nucleotides align to TRBD1. Looked up from germline, CDR1 is SGHTA and CDR2 is FQGNSA. The ends lost 5 bases at V and 5 bases at J; junction bases unmatched: 11. CDR3 size: 16 residues.

This chain uses TRBV12-3 or TRBV12-4 with TRBJ2-5, with unresolved D. The CDR3 totals 12 residues. V lost 7 bases and J lost 5, with 11 bases in between. The DNA of the CDR3 is TGTGCCAGCAACGGCCCGAGCGAGACCCAGTACTTC. Translation: CASNGPSETQYF.

This clonotype was counted between two and nine times. The CDR3 here is CASRDTNSPLHF. Written as DNA, the CDR3 is TGTGCCAGCAGGGACACAAATTCACCCCTCCACTTT. The rearrangement uses TRBV25-1 and TRBJ1-6; a possible D gene is TRBD1 (5 bases). The germline V and J ends were trimmed by 6 bases and 7 bases, with 7 bases remaining between them. CDR1 MGHDK and CDR2 SYGVNS come from the germline V gene. The CDR3 consists of 12 residues.

This clonotype was counted only a few times. CDR3 region: CASSPATYNEQFF. The DNA of the CDR3 is TGTGCCAGCAGTCCCGCCACTTACAATGAGCAGTTCTTC. The genes are TRBV6-5 and TRBJ2-1; D call uncertain. Per the germline V gene, CDR1 is MNHEY and CDR2 is SVGAGI. The V and J ends lost 5 bases and 4 bases respectively, with 9 bases between them. The CDR3 contains 13 residues.

The chain recombines TRBV12-5 with TRBJ1-3; no clear D. The CDR3 runs 15 residues. Germline loops: CDR1 LGHNT, CDR2 FRNRAP. V gave up 7 bases and J gave up 3 bases, with 16 bases separating them. The CDR3 nucleotides read TGTGCTAGTGCCTCGAATGCGGGGTATGGAAACACCATATATTTT. Its translation is CASASNAGYGNTIYF.

The table lists this clonotype with a few counts. This chain uses TRBV27 with TRBJ1-1; 7 nucleotides agree with TRBD1. Germline V gene lookup returns CDR1 MNHEY and CDR2 SMNVEV (reference sequence). Trimming removed 7 bases from V and 4 bases from J; junction bases left unmatched: 6. The CDR3 has 13 amino acids. The CDR3 nucleotides are TGTGCCAGCAAGGGGAACAGGGGCACTGAAGCTTTCTTT. Its translation: CASKGNRGTEAFF.

Only a few counts were recorded for this clonotype. The genes are TRBV6-5 and TRBJ2-5, with TRBD2 matching 9 bases. CDR3 size: 18 residues. The V gene's germline CDR1 is MNHEY and CDR2 SVGAGI. The ends lost 2 bases at V and 5 bases at J; junction bases unmatched: 15. CDR3 DNA: TGTGCCAGCAGTTACGAAGGTCTAGCGGGGCCACCGGGGGAGACCCAGTACTTC. It encodes CASSYEGLAGPPGETQYF.

In its sample, this clonotype was seen a few times. The genes are TRBV7-2 and TRBJ2-2; no definite D call. V dropped 1 base and J dropped 5 bases, with 11 bases sitting between them. Germline CDR1 is SGHTA and CDR2 is FQGNSA. CDR3 length: 15 amino acids. This chain's CDR3 is CASSLGPLATGELFF. CDR3 DNA: TGTGCCAGCAGCTTAGGCCCTCTGGCAACCGGGGAGCTGTTTTTT.

This clonotype showed up just a few times. The rearrangement uses TRBV28 and TRBJ1-1; D remains unclear. This CDR3 contains 18 residues. Trimming took 5 bases from V and 7 from J, leaving 29 bases between them. Germline V gene data show CDR1 as MDHEN and CDR2 as SYDVKM. Here the CDR3 reads CASSPTYIHPAAVVEAFF. The DNA for the CDR3 is TGTGCCAGCAGTCCGACGTATATACACCCGGCAGCAGTCGTTGAAGCTTTCTTT. Combining the CDR3 with reference TRBV28 and TRBJ1-1 gives the whole variable domain DVKVTQSSRYLVKRTGEKVFLECVQDMDHENMFWYRQDPGLGLRLIYFSYDVKMKEKGDIPEGYSVSREKKERFSLILESASTNQTSMYLCASSPTYIHPAAVVEAFFGQGTRLTVV.

This clonotype was observed at least ten times. This chain links TRBV7-2 with TRBJ1-5; 9 bases map to TRBD1. Germline V gives CDR1 SGHTA, CDR2 FQGNSA. With V trimmed by 1 base and J by 4 bases, 2 bases remained unmatched. This CDR3 has 15 residues. In nucleotides, the CDR3 is TGTGCCAGCAGCTTAGAGGACAGGGGAAATCAGCCCCAGCATTTT. It encodes CASSLEDRGNQPQHF.

The chain links TRBV6-4 to TRBJ2-2; 10 bases map to TRBD1. V lost 2 bases, J lost 4 bases, and 1 base stayed unmatched. Germline V gene data show CDR1 as MRHNA and CDR2 as SNTAGT. The CDR3 sequence is 15 residues long. CDR3 nucleotides: TGTGCCAGCAGTGACCGGACAGGGGGCACCGGGGAGCTGTTTTTT. Translating it yields CASSDRTGGTGELFF.

Many counts were recorded for this clonotype. V and J are TRBV10-3 and TRBJ1-5, with 9 nucleotides matching TRBD1. The germline V gene encodes CDR1 ENHRY and CDR2 SYGVKD. The CDR3 length is 19 residues. V lost 3 bases, J lost 4 bases, and 16 bases stayed unmatched. The CDR3 DNA sequence: TGTGCCATCAGTGATACCGGGACAGGGTTTGTCGGGAATAATCAGCCCCAGCATTTT. Protein product: CAISDTGTGFVGNNQPQHF.

This chain uses TRBV12-3 or TRBV12-4 with TRBJ2-1; no reliable D call. CDR3 size: 14 residues. Trimming pared 1 base from V and 6 bases from J, leaving 10 bases between. The CDR3 spells CASSLGAVGNEQFF. The CDR3 coding sequence is TGTGCCAGCAGTTTAGGGGCAGTCGGCAATGAGCAGTTCTTC.

The chain is built from TRBV7-9 and TRBJ2-6; D gene unclear. The CDR3 extends over 14 amino acids. The V gene lost 7 bases and the J gene lost 0 bases, with 7 bases spanning the gap. The germline gives CDR1 SEHNR, CDR2 FQNEAQ (reference sequence). This CDR3 is CASTANSGANVLTF. CDR3 bases: TGTGCCAGCACCGCGAACTCTGGGGCCAACGTCCTGACTTTC.

This chain links TRBV3-1 with TRBJ1-2, with 7 bases lining up with TRBD1. The CDR3 is made up of 15 amino acids. Trimming removed 0 bases from V and 4 bases from J; junction bases left unmatched: 5. CDR1 and CDR2 (germline): LGHDT, YNNKEL (reference sequence). CDR3 in DNA: TGTGCCAGCAGCCAAGATAGAGGGGGCATCTATGGCTACACCTTC. Protein: CASSQDRGGIYGYTF. Full variable domain (outside the CDR3, taken from reference TRBV3-1 and TRBJ1-2): DTAVSQTPKYLVTQMGNDKSIKCEQNLGHDTMYWYKQDSKKFLKIMFSYNNKELIINETVPNRFSPKSPDKAHLNLHINSLELGDSAVYFCASSQDRGGIYGYTFGSGTRLTVV.

This clonotype was seen a handful of times. The gene calls are TRBV12-3 or TRBV12-4 and TRBJ1-1; 8 nucleotides agree with TRBD1. The ends lost 3 bases at V and 11 bases at J; junction bases unmatched: 2. This CDR3 comprises 11 residues. The DNA of the CDR3 is TGTGCCAGCAGTTTCAACAGGGGGGCTTTCTTT. Protein: CASSFNRGAFF.

V gene TRBV4-2 combines with J gene TRBJ2-3; TRBD1 might be the D (6 bases). The CDR3 consists of 16 residues. Germline V gene lookup returns CDR1 LGHNA and CDR2 YNFKEQ. V gave up 1 base and J gave up 5 bases, with 16 bases separating them. The DNA for the CDR3 is TGTGCCAGCAGCCAAGGCACAGGGATGTCGGGAGATACGCAGTATTTT. It is translated as CASSQGTGMSGDTQYF.

Only a few counts were recorded for this clonotype. The chain uses TRBV29-1 and TRBJ1-1; maybe TRBD1 (5 bases). The CDR3 consists of 12 residues. Deletions cut 4 bases from V and 5 bases from J, with 11 bases between. Germline lookup yields CDR1 SQVTM and CDR2 ANQGSEA. For the CDR3, the DNA is TGCAGCGTTGTTCCTGGGGGGACTGAAGCTTTCTTT. It yields the protein CSVVPGGTEAFF.